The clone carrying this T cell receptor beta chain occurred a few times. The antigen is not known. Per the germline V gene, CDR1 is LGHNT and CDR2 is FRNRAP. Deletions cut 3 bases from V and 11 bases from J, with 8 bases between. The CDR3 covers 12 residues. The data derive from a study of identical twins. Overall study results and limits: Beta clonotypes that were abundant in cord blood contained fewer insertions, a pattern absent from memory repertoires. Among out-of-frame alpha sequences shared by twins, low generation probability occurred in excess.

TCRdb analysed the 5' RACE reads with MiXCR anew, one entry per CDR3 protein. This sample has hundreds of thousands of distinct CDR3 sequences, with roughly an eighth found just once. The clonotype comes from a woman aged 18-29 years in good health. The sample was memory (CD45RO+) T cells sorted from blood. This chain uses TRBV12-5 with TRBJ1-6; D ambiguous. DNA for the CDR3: TGTGCTAGTGGTTTAGGGCCTGCACCCCTCCACTTT. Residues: CASGLGPAPLHF.